These T cell receptor beta chains were read from a single sample in a study of blood T cell repertoires in COVID-19. Clones were sequenced by immunoSEQ multiplex PCR, and TCRdb holds only the in-frame ones, with some missing. The sample holds about 67,000 clones, 80% to 85% seen once. The sample was peripheral blood. These receptors all come from a human donor in a cohort sampled during active COVID-19. Each CDR3 is given with its conserved first and last residue. Each record gives: D gene, V gene, clone size, J gene, CDR3 protein, CDR3 DNA. A D gene is named only where the DNA matches it firmly. Clone sizes are given selectively: once, few, many, or a class where the clone is expanded.

.	TRBV11-2	.	TRBJ2-7	CASSLAGNEQYF	TGTGCCAGCAGCTTAGCAGGAAACGAGCAGTACTTC
TRBD1	TRBV4-1	few	TRBJ1-4	CASSRTGTGDEKLFF	TGCGCCAGCAGCCGCACCGGGACAGGGGATGAAAAACTGTTTTTT
.	TRBV18	.	TRBJ1-4	CASSPPTSEGRGREKLFF	TGTGCCAGCTCACCACCGACTTCCGAAGGACGGGGTAGGGAAAAACTGTTTTTT
TRBD1	TRBV7-3	.	TRBJ1-1	CASSFPGQEAFF	TGTGCCAGCAGCTTCCCGGGACAGGAAGCTTTCTTT
TRBD2	TRBV29-1	once	TRBJ2-1	CSGRLAGRNNEQFF	TGCAGCGGGCGTTTAGCGGGGCGAAACAATGAGCAGTTCTTC
.	TRBV3-1/TRBV3-2	.	TRBJ1-2	CASSQAGAGGYTF	TGTGCCAGCAGCCAAGCAGGGGCGGGCGGCTACACCTTC
.	TRBV6-6	.	TRBJ1-4	CASSYGGGATNEKLFF	TGTGCCAGCAGTTACGGGGGGGGAGCAACTAATGAAAAACTGTTTTTT
TRBD2	TRBV5-1	few	TRBJ2-1	CASSSTSGGTYNEQFF	TGCGCCAGCAGCTCTACTAGCGGGGGCACCTACAATGAGCAGTTCTTC
.	TRBV5-4	.	TRBJ1-1	CASSLGSRSRGFGTEAFF	TGTGCCAGCAGTTTGGGCTCCCGAAGCAGGGGCTTTGGGACTGAAGCTTTCTTT
TRBD1	TRBV2	.	TRBJ1-2	CASSAGTGGTYGYTF	TGTGCCAGCAGCGCCGGGACAGGCGGAACCTATGGCTACACCTTC
TRBD1	TRBV27	.	TRBJ1-5	CASRTTGGNQPQHF	TGTGCCAGCAGAACAACAGGGGGCAATCAGCCCCAGCATTTT
.	TRBV5-8	.	TRBJ2-5	CASSLNGGPQETQYF	TGTGCCAGCAGCTTGAACGGGGGGCCCCAAGAGACCCAGTACTTC
.	TRBV6-2/TRBV6-3	.	TRBJ1-2	CASSPARASYGYTF	TGTGCCAGCAGCCCGGCGAGGGCCTCCTATGGCTACACCTTC